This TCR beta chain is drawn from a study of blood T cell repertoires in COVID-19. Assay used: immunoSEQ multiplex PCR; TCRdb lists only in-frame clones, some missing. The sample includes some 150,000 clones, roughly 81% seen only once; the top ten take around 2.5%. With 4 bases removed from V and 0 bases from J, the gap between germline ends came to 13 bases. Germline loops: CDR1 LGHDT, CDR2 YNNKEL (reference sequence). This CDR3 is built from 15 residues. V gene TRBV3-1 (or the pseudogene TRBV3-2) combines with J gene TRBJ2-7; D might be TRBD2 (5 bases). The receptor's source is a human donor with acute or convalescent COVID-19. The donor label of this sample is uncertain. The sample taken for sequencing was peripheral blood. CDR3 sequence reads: CASSLNPGVSYEQYV. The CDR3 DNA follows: TGTGCCAGCAGCCTAAACCCCGGGGTCTCCTACGAGCAGTACGTC.